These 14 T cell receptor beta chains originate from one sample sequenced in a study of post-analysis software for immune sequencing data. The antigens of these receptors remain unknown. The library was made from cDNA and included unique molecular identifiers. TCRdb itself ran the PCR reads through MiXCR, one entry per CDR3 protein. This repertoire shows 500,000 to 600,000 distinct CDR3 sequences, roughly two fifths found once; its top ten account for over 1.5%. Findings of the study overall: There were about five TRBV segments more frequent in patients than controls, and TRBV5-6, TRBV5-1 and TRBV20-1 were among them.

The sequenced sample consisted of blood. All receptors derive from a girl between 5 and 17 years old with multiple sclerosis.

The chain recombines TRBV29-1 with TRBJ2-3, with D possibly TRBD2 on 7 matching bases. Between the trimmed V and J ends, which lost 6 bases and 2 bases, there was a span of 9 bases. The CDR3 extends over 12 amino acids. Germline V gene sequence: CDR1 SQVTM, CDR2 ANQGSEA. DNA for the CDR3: TGCAGCGTCGGGGGGCTCACAGATACGCAGTATTTT. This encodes CSVGGLTDTQYF.

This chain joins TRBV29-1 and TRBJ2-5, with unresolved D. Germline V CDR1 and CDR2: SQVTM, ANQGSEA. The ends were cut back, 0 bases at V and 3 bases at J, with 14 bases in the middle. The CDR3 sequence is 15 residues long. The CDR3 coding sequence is TGCAGCGTTGAAGATTGGTCAGATAGAGAAGAGACCCAGTACTTC. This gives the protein CSVEDWSDREETQYF.

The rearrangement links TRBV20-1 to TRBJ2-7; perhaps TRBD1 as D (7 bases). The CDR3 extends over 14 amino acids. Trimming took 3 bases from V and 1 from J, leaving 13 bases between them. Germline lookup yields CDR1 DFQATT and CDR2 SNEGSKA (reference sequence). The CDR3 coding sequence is TGCAGTGCTAGGGAGACAGGGACTTCCTACGAGCAGTACTTC. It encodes CSARETGTSYEQYF.

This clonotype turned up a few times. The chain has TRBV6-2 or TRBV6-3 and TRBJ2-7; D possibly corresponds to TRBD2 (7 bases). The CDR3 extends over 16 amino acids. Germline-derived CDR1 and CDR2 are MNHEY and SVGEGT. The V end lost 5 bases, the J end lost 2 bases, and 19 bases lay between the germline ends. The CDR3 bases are TGTGCCAGCAGTGATCCGGGGGGCGCTTCAACCTACGAGCAGTACTTC. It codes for CASSDPGGASTYEQYF.

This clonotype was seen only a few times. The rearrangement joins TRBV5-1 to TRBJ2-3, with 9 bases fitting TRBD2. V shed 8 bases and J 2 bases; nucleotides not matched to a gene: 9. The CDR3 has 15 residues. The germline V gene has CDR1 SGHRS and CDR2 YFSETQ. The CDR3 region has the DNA TGCGCCAGTAGAAGGGTAGCGGGAGCCACAGATACGCAGTATTTT. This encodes CASRRVAGATDTQYF.

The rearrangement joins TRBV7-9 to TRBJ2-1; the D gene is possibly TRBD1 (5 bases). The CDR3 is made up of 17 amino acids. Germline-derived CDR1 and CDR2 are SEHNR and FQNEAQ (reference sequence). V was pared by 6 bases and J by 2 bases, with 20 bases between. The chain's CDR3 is CASSPTVLQRAYNEQFF. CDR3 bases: TGTGCCAGCAGTCCGACAGTCCTACAACGGGCCTACAATGAGCAGTTCTTC. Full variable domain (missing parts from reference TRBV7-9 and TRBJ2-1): DTGVSQNPRHKITKRGQNVTFRCDPISEHNRLYWYRQTLGQGPEFLTYFQNEAQLEKSRLLSDRFSAERPKGSFSTLEIQRTEQGDSAMYLCASSPTVLQRAYNEQFFGPGTRLTVL.

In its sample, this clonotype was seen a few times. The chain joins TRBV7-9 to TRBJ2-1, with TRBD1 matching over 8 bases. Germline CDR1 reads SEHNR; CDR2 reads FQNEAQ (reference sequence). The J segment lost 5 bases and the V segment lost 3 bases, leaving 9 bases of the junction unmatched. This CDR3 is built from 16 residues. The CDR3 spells CASSFAGTGGDNEQFF. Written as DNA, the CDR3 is TGTGCCAGCAGCTTCGCCGGGACAGGCGGCGACAATGAGCAGTTCTTC.

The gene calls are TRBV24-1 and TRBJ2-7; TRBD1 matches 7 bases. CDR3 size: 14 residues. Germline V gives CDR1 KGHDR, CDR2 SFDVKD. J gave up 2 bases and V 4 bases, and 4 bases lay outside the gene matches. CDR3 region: CATSERDRAYEQYF. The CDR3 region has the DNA TGTGCCACCAGTGAACGGGACAGAGCCTACGAGCAGTACTTC.

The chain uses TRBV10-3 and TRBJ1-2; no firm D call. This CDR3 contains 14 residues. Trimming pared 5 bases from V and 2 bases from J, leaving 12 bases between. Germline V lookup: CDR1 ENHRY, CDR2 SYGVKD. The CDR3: CAISREAANYGYTF. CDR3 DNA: TGTGCCATCAGTCGGGAAGCGGCGAACTATGGCTACACCTTC.

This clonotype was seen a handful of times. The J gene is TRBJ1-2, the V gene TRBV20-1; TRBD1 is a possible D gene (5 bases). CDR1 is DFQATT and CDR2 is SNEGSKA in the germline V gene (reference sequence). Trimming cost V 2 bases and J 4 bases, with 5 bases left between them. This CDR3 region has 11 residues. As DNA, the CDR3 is TGCAGTGCTAGACAGGGCTATGGCTACACCTTC. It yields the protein CSARQGYGYTF.

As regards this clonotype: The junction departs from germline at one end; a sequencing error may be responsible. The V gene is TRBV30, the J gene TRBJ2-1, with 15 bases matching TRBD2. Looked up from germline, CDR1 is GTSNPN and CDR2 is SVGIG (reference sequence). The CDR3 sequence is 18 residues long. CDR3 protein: CAFQGGWTSGGAFYEQFF. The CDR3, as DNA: TGTGCCTTTCAAGGGGGGTGGACTAGCGGGGGGGCCTTCTATGAACAGTTCTTC.

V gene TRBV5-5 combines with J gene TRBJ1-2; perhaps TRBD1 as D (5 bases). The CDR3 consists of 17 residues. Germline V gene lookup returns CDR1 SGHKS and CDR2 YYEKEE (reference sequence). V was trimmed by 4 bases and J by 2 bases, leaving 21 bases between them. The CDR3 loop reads CASSPGVLAGLNYGYTF. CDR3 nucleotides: TGTGCCAGCAGCCCCGGCGTATTAGCGGGACTAAACTATGGCTACACCTTC.

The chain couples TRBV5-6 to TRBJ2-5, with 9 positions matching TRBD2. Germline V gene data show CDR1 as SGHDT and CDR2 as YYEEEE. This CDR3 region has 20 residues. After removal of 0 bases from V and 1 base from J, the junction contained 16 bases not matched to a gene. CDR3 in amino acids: CASSLVGYVLAGELQETQYF. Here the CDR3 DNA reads TGTGCCAGCAGCTTGGTTGGATACGTGTTAGCGGGAGAACTCCAAGAGACCCAGTACTTC. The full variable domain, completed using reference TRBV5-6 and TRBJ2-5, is DAGVTQSPTHLIKTRGQQVTLRCSPKSGHDTVSWYQQALGQGPQFIFQYYEEEERQRGNFPDRFSGHQFPNYSSELNVNALLLGDSALYLCASSLVGYVLAGELQETQYFGPGTRLLVL.

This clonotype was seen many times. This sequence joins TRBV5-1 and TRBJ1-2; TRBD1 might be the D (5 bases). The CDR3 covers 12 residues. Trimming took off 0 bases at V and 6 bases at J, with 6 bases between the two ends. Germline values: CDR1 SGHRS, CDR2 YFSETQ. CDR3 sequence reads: CASSLAGDGYTF. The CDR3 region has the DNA TGCGCCAGCAGCTTGGCGGGGGATGGCTACACCTTC.